The sequence of this TCR beta chain was determined in a study of T-cell memory formation after mild COVID-19. Study context: Clusters were largely donor specific. Study-wide results and limits: There were some responding clones in pre-infection memory, which suggested that cross-reactive memory had joined.

Concerning this clonotype itself: What it recognizes is unknown.

V dropped 5 bases and J dropped 3 bases, with 8 bases sitting between them. Germline V gene lookup returns CDR1 DFQATT and CDR2 SNEGSKA (reference sequence). The CDR3 consists of 12 residues. Barcoded TCR alpha and TCR beta cDNA libraries with UMIs came from 5'RACE using constant-segment primers. TCRdb analysed the 5' RACE reads with MiXCR anew, one entry per CDR3 protein. Among 250,000 or so distinct CDR3 sequences listed, 8% to 9.5% were seen once. This TCR derives from a man younger than 30 who had mild COVID-19 (a few samples of this study predate the infection). Cell type and time point are not known. The chain employs TRBV20-1 and TRBJ2-1; no clear D gene. What was sequenced was PBMCs or a T cell subset sorted from them (not recorded which). Here the CDR3 reads CSALHSYNEQFF. CDR3 bases: TGCAGTGCTTTGCACAGCTACAATGAGCAGTTCTTC.